This is a list of T cell receptor beta chains from one sample in a study of CD8 T cells in Susac syndrome. TCRdb itself ran the immunoSEQ multiplex PCR reads through MiXCR, one entry per CDR3 protein. The repertoire holds some 160,000 distinct CDR3 sequences, with approximately 96% as singletons. The sequenced sample consisted of CD4+ T cells from PBMCs. These receptors all come from a human donor with Susac syndrome. Both conserved end residues are part of each CDR3. The D gene is left open where the match is weak. Some rows have no size entry. The others give once, few or many, or a class for an expanded clone.

D: .; J: TRBJ2-5; size: .; V: TRBV5-1; DNA: TGCGCCAGCAGCTGGACGGTAAAAGAGACCCAGTACTTC; CDR3: CASSWTVKETQYF
D: TRBD1; J: TRBJ1-1; size: .; V: TRBV29-1; DNA: TGCAGCACTAACAGGGGTCGGGAGGTGAACACTGAAGCTTTCTTT; CDR3: CSTNRGREVNTEAFF
D: TRBD1; J: TRBJ1-1; size: once; V: TRBV28; DNA: TGTGCCAGCAGCCTTGGGACAGGGGGTAAAGCTTTCTTT; CDR3: CASSLGTGGKAFF
D: .; J: TRBJ1-6; size: .; V: TRBV6-5; DNA: TGTGCCAGCAGTTACTCCCCCTCCGACCGGTCACCCCTCCACTTT; CDR3: CASSYSPSDRSPLHF
D: .; J: TRBJ2-7; size: .; V: TRBV3-1; DNA: TGTGCCAGCAGCGCAGGGCCCTACGAGCAGTACTTC; CDR3: CASSAGPYEQYF
D: TRBD1; J: TRBJ1-2; size: .; V: TRBV12-3/TRBV12-4; DNA: TGTGCCAGCAGTTCGACAGGGACCGGCTACACCTTC; CDR3: CASSSTGTGYTF
D: .; J: TRBJ2-7; size: .; V: TRBV12-3/TRBV12-4; DNA: TGTGCCAGCAGCCAAGACAGGATATCCTACGAGCAGTACTTC; CDR3: CASSQDRISYEQYF
D: TRBD1; J: TRBJ1-2; size: .; V: TRBV6-6; DNA: TGTGCCAGCAGCCTGGGGACAGGGGGCGACTATGGCTACACCTTC; CDR3: CASSLGTGGDYGYTF
D: .; J: TRBJ2-1; size: .; V: TRBV27; DNA: TGTGCCAGCAGTTCACAAGTCTCAGGAATCTACAATGAGCAGTTCTTC; CDR3: CASSSQVSGIYNEQFF
D: .; J: TRBJ1-2; size: .; V: TRBV29-1; DNA: TGCAGCGTTGAAGGGGGGGCAGGACAGACGAACTATGGCTACACCTTC; CDR3: CSVEGGAGQTNYGYTF
D: .; J: TRBJ1-1; size: .; V: TRBV6-5; DNA: TGTGCCAGCATCAGGGACACCACGAACACTGAAGCTTTCTTT; CDR3: CASIRDTTNTEAFF
D: .; J: TRBJ1-1; size: .; V: TRBV20-1; DNA: TGCAGTGCTAGAGCGGACGGTGAAGCTTTCTTT; CDR3: CSARADGEAFF
D: .; J: TRBJ2-7; size: .; V: TRBV27; DNA: TGTGCCAGCAGTTTACCCGGGGTCGAGCAGTACTTC; CDR3: CASSLPGVEQYF
D: .; J: TRBJ2-5; size: .; V: TRBV29-1; DNA: TGCAGCGTGCACAGGGTCATTGGGGAGACCCAGTACTTC; CDR3: CSVHRVIGETQYF
D: TRBD1; J: TRBJ1-6; size: .; V: TRBV10-1; DNA: TGCGCCAGCAGTGCCGACAGGGGGTCAGATTCACCCCTCCACTTT; CDR3: CASSADRGSDSPLHF
D: .; J: TRBJ2-3; size: .; V: TRBV9; DNA: TGTGCCAGCAGCGTAGAAGGCCTAACCACAGATACGCAGTATTTT; CDR3: CASSVEGLTTDTQYF
D: .; J: TRBJ1-2; size: .; V: TRBV2; DNA: TGTGCCAGCAGTGAATTTTCGGGCTACACCTTC; CDR3: CASSEFSGYTF
D: .; J: TRBJ1-5; size: .; V: TRBV3-1; DNA: TGTGCCAGCAGCCGAGTTCACAGCCGGTGTAGATCAGTCACGCATTTT; CDR3: CASSRVHSRCRSVTHF
D: .; J: TRBJ2-3; size: .; V: TRBV20-1; DNA: TGCAGTGCTGACCGTGGAGATACGCAGTATTTT; CDR3: CSADRGDTQYF
D: TRBD2; J: TRBJ2-1; size: .; V: TRBV9; DNA: TGTGCCAGCAGCGTAGCGGTAGCGGGAGCTCAAAGGGAGCAGTTCTTC; CDR3: CASSVAVAGAQREQFF
D: .; J: TRBJ2-7; size: .; V: TRBV20-1; DNA: TGCAGTGCAAACAGGGTCTACGAGCAGTACTTC; CDR3: CSANRVYEQYF
D: .; J: TRBJ2-6; size: once; V: TRBV5-6; DNA: TGTGCCAGCAGCTTGAGCGGGTCCGGGGCCAACGTCCTGACTTTC; CDR3: CASSLSGSGANVLTF
D: .; J: TRBJ2-1; size: .; V: TRBV6-5; DNA: TGTGCCAGCAGTCAGCGGCTAGCCGACAATGAGCAGTTCTTC; CDR3: CASSQRLADNEQFF
D: .; J: TRBJ1-6; size: .; V: TRBV6-5; DNA: TGTGCCAGCAGTTACGGCAGGGGTTCACCCCTCCACTTT; CDR3: CASSYGRGSPLHF
D: .; J: TRBJ2-7; size: .; V: TRBV6-1; DNA: TGTGCCAGCAGTGAGCGGCAGGGGAACGAGCAGTACTTC; CDR3: CASSERQGNEQYF
D: .; J: TRBJ1-1; size: .; V: TRBV9; DNA: TGTGCCATTGCTCGATGGGGGGGCAACACTGAAGCTTTCTTT; CDR3: CAIARWGGNTEAFF
D: .; J: TRBJ2-1; size: .; V: TRBV6-2/TRBV6-3; DNA: TGTGCCAGCACCCCGACGTTAGAACACAATGAGCAGTTCTTC; CDR3: CASTPTLEHNEQFF
D: .; J: TRBJ1-6; size: .; V: TRBV3-1; DNA: TGTGCCAGCAGCCAAGAGCAGGGCACTGTAGCCCTCCACTTT; CDR3: CASSQEQGTVALHF
D: TRBD1; J: TRBJ2-7; size: .; V: TRBV2; DNA: TGTGCCAGCAGTTCGACAGGGGTCAGCTCCTACGAGCAGTACTTC; CDR3: CASSSTGVSSYEQYF
D: .; J: TRBJ2-5; size: .; V: TRBV29-1; DNA: TGCAGCGCGGATCAGGGGATTCAAGAGACCCAGTACTTC; CDR3: CSADQGIQETQYF
D: .; J: TRBJ2-2; size: .; V: TRBV6-6; DNA: TGTGCCAGCAGTTACCTTCCTCAGGCGAACACCGGGGAGCTGTTTTTT; CDR3: CASSYLPQANTGELFF
D: TRBD2; J: TRBJ2-1; size: .; V: TRBV20-1; DNA: TGCAGTGCTAGAGAGATGGCGGGAGTAGGTGAGCAGTTCTTC; CDR3: CSAREMAGVGEQFF
D: .; J: TRBJ2-1; size: .; V: TRBV4-1; DNA: TGCGCCAGCAGCAAAACCGGGAGCAACTACAATGAGCAGTTCTTC; CDR3: CASSKTGSNYNEQFF
D: .; J: TRBJ1-1; size: .; V: TRBV25-1; DNA: TGTGCCAGCAGTGCAGGCATGAACACTGAAGCTTTCTTT; CDR3: CASSAGMNTEAFF
D: TRBD2; J: TRBJ2-1; size: .; V: TRBV7-9; DNA: TGTGCCAGCAGCCCACGGGGGGAGAGGGGAAATGAGCAGTTCTTC; CDR3: CASSPRGERGNEQFF
D: .; J: TRBJ1-3; size: few; V: TRBV11-3; DNA: TGTGCCAGCAGCTTGTACTCTGGAAACACCATATATTTT; CDR3: CASSLYSGNTIYF
D: .; J: TRBJ2-7; size: .; V: TRBV23-1; DNA: TGCGCCAGCAGTCAATCTAGCCCAGGGGCGCGTTACGAGCAGTACTTC; CDR3: CASSQSSPGARYEQYF
D: TRBD1; J: TRBJ1-2; size: .; V: TRBV2; DNA: TGTGCCAGCAACAGGGGAGATGGCTACACCTTC; CDR3: CASNRGDGYTF
D: TRBD2; J: TRBJ2-1; size: .; V: TRBV12-3/TRBV12-4; DNA: TGTGCCAGCAGCGCTCCTTTAGGTACGGGAGGTGTGAGGAATGAGCAGTTCTTC; CDR3: CASSAPLGTGGVRNEQFF
D: TRBD2; J: TRBJ2-5; size: .; V: TRBV12-5; DNA: TGTGCTAGTGCCGTCACTAGCGGGGGGAAAGAGACCCAGTACTTC; CDR3: CASAVTSGGKETQYF
D: .; J: TRBJ1-1; size: .; V: TRBV29-1; DNA: TGCAGCGTTAGGGGAGTAGACACTGAAGCTTTCTTT; CDR3: CSVRGVDTEAFF
D: .; J: TRBJ2-7; size: .; V: TRBV5-6; DNA: TGTGCCAGCAGGGACAGATACGAGCAGTACTTC; CDR3: CASRDRYEQYF
D: .; J: TRBJ2-7; size: .; V: TRBV28; DNA: TGTGCCAGCAGAACACAGGGTCTTAACTACGAGCAGTACTTC; CDR3: CASRTQGLNYEQYF
D: .; J: TRBJ2-6; size: .; V: TRBV7-9; DNA: TGTGCCAGCAGCCCACAGGGCTACGGGGCCAACGTCCTGACTTTC; CDR3: CASSPQGYGANVLTF
D: TRBD2; J: TRBJ2-2; size: once; V: TRBV4-1; DNA: TGCGCCAGCAGCCCTTTTTCGGGGGGGGTGAACACCGGGGAGCTGTTTTTT; CDR3: CASSPFSGGVNTGELFF
D: TRBD1; J: TRBJ2-5; size: .; V: TRBV23-1; DNA: TGCGCCAGCAGTCAACGGGACAGCTTGAGGGAGACCCAGTACTTC; CDR3: CASSQRDSLRETQYF
D: .; J: TRBJ2-5; size: once; V: TRBV5-6; DNA: TGTGCCAGCAGCCGCGCACCGCCTCCGGGACGAGAGACCCAGTACTTC; CDR3: CASSRAPPPGRETQYF
D: TRBD1; J: TRBJ1-5; size: .; V: TRBV28; DNA: TGTGCCAGCAGCCGACCGGGACAGGGGGCGGGAAACCAGCCCCAGCATTTT; CDR3: CASSRPGQGAGNQPQHF
D: TRBD1; J: TRBJ1-5; size: .; V: TRBV15; DNA: TGTGCCACCAGCGGATCCGCAGGGGGCGGGCAGCCCCAGCATTTT; CDR3: CATSGSAGGGQPQHF
D: .; J: TRBJ2-7; size: .; V: TRBV6-1; DNA: TGTGCCAGCAGTGAAGGACATCCGTACGAGCAGTACTTC; CDR3: CASSEGHPYEQYF
D: .; J: TRBJ2-5; size: .; V: TRBV6-2/TRBV6-3; DNA: TGTGCCAGCAGCAACCAGGGACTCGTGGTAGAGACCCAGTACTTC; CDR3: CASSNQGLVVETQYF
D: TRBD1; J: TRBJ2-7; size: once; V: TRBV20-1; DNA: TGCAGTGCTAGAACAGGGACAGGACAACCTAAGCAGTACTTC; CDR3: CSARTGTGQPKQYF
D: .; J: TRBJ2-3; size: .; V: TRBV28; DNA: TGTGCCAGCAGTGACGGTTCGGGGAGCACAGATACGCAGTATTTT; CDR3: CASSDGSGSTDTQYF
D: .; J: TRBJ1-2; size: .; V: TRBV4-1; DNA: TGCGCCAGCAGCCAAGATCGCCCGGACGGCTACACCTTC; CDR3: CASSQDRPDGYTF
D: TRBD2; J: TRBJ2-7; size: .; V: TRBV28; DNA: TGTGCTACAGCGGGCGGGAGGCACAGCGAGCAGTACTTC; CDR3: CATAGGRHSEQYF
D: .; J: TRBJ2-7; size: .; V: TRBV18; DNA: TGTGCCAGCTCACCACGAACAGGGTCTGGGCAGTACTTC; CDR3: CASSPRTGSGQYF
D: .; J: TRBJ2-5; size: .; V: TRBV5-1; DNA: TGCGCCAGCGCAAAGGGTCTCCAAGAGACCCAGTACTTC; CDR3: CASAKGLQETQYF
D: TRBD1; J: TRBJ1-5; size: .; V: TRBV19; DNA: TGTGCCAGTAAAATCAGGACAGGGTACGATCAGCCCCAGCATTTT; CDR3: CASKIRTGYDQPQHF
D: .; J: TRBJ2-2; size: .; V: TRBV3-1; DNA: TGTGCCAGCGGACCAGCGGTAAAGCTGTTTTTT; CDR3: CASGPAVKLFF
D: TRBD1; J: TRBJ2-7; size: .; V: TRBV6-5; DNA: TGTGCCAGCAGTCAGGGGGCGCGGCCAGGCGAGCAGTACTTC; CDR3: CASSQGARPGEQYF